The TCR beta chain described here comes from a study of cytomegalovirus exposure and HLA in healthy donors. Germline V gene lookup returns CDR1 SGHRS and CDR2 YFSETQ. V lost 3 bases to trimming and J lost 4 bases; unmatched junction nucleotides: 3. This CDR3 is built from 14 residues. In the PCR, 60 Vbeta and 13 Jbeta primers were used. Clones were sequenced by immunoSEQ multiplex PCR, and TCRdb holds only the in-frame ones, with some missing. The sample contains 200,000 or so clones, around four fifths of which appear only once. The chain links TRBV5-1 to TRBJ2-5; the match to TRBD1 covers 10 bases. The sequence was obtained from a man in his fifties in good health and CMV-seronegative. The sample consisted of PBMCs. DNA for the CDR3: TGCGCCAGCAGCTCGACAGGGGGCGGAGAGACCCAGTACTTC. Its protein product is CASSSTGGGETQYF. Full variable domain (rest looked up from reference TRBV5-1 and TRBJ2-5): KAGVTQTPRYLIKTRGQQVTLSCSPISGHRSVSWYQQTPGQGLQFLFEYFSETQRNKGNFPGRFSGRQFSNSRSEMNVSTLELGDSALYLCASSSTGGGETQYFGPGTRLLVL.